This T cell receptor (beta chain) emerged from a study of cytomegalovirus exposure and HLA in healthy donors. Regarding the study as a whole: In most subjects, TCR beta sequences reportedly gave accurate predictions of HLA-A and HLA-B alleles. The study flagged about 150 TCR beta chains as cytomegalovirus-associated.

PCR amplification relied on 60 Vbeta primers (plus 13 Jbeta primers). The method was immunoSEQ multiplex PCR; TCRdb's version includes in-frame clones alone and lacks a portion of them. The profile shows 170,000 or so clones, 80% to 85% of them singletons. Of note for this clone: The antigen is undetermined.

The CDR3 loop spans 11 amino acids. Trimming removed 11 bases at V and 9 bases at J, with 14 bases between. The germline V gene encodes CDR1 SNHLY and CDR2 FYNNEI. Material for sequencing was PBMCs. The rearrangement uses TRBV2 and TRBJ2-1, with D possibly TRBD2 on 5 matching bases. The sequence was collected from a woman aged 25 to 39 in good health and CMV-seronegative. The CDR3 loop reads CASAGVGEQFF. In nucleotides, the CDR3 is TGTGCCTCGGCGGGTGTAGGTGAGCAGTTCTTC.